This TCR beta chain comes out of a study of blood T cell repertoires in COVID-19. At the level of the study: Sites across the United States, Italy and Spain contributed samples from acute and convalescent COVID-19. PBMCs, B-cell-depleted T cells, or T cells were the source of the cDNA or gDNA that made up the material.

Original analysis: Reference gene primer amplification in the assay estimated nucleated cell counts. The data were produced by immunoSEQ multiplex PCR, yet TCRdb's version contains in-frame clones alone and is incomplete. The D gene and trimming were derived from the DNA, and the V and J assignments and clone size from that table. This table has more than 65,000 clones, around 83% appearing once. V was pared by 5 bases and J by 4 bases, with 14 bases between. CDR3 length: 14 amino acids. The V gene's germline CDR1 is SGHTA and CDR2 FQGTGA. Sequenced input: peripheral blood. The chain links TRBV7-3 to TRBJ2-5, with a possible D match to TRBD1 (5 bases). The sequence came from a woman older than 75 with acute or convalescent COVID-19. The DNA for the CDR3 is TGTGCCAGCAGCCCCACAGGACAAGGAGAGACCCAGTACTTC. Translating gives CASSPTGQGETQYF.